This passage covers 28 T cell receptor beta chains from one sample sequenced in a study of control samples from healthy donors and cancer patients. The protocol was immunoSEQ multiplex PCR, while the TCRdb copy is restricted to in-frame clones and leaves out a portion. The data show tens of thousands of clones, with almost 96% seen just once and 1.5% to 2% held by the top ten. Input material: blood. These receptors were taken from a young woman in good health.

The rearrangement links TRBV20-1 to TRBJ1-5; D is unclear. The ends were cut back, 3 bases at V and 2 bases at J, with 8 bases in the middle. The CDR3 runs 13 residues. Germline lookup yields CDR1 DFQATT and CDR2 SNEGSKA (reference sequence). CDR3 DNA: TGCAGTGCTAGTATTCAGGGCAATCAGCCCCAGCATTTT. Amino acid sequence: CSASIQGNQPQHF.

CDR3 protein: CSASFPGGTEAWGTYEQYF. CDR3 DNA sequence: TGCAGTGCCAGTTTCCCGGGAGGGACGGAAGCGTGGGGAACCTACGAGCAGTACTTC. The chain is built from TRBV20-1 and TRBJ2-7; 8 bases align to TRBD2. CDR1 DFQATT and CDR2 SNEGSKA come from the germline V gene (reference sequence). J lost 2 bases, V lost 6 bases, and 24 bases had no gene match. CDR3 length: 19 residues.

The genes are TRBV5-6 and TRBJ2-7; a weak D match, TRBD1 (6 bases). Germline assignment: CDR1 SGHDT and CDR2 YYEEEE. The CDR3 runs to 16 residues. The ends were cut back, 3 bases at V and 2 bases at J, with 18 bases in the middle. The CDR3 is CASSYTPGTPAYEQYF. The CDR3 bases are TGTGCCAGCAGCTACACACCTGGGACACCAGCCTACGAGCAGTACTTC.

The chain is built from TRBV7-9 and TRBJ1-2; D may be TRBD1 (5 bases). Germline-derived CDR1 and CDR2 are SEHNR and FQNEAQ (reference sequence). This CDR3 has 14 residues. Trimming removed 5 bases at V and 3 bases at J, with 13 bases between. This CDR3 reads CASSNLDTYYGYTF. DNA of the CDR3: TGTGCCAGCAGCAATCTGGACACCTACTATGGCTACACCTTC.

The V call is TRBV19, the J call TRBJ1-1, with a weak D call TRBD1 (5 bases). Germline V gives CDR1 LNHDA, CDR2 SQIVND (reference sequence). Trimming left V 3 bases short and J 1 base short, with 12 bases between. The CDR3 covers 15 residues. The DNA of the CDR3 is TGTGCCAGTAGTATTCAAGGGACGAAGAACACTGAAGCTTTCTTT. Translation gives CASSIQGTKNTEAFF.

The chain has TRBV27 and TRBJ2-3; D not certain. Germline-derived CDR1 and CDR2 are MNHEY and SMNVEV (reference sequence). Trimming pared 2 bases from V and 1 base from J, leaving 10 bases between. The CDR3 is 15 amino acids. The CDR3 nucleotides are TGTGCCAGCAGTTTAAAGCAAACGGGCACAGATACGCAGTATTTT. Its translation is CASSLKQTGTDTQYF.

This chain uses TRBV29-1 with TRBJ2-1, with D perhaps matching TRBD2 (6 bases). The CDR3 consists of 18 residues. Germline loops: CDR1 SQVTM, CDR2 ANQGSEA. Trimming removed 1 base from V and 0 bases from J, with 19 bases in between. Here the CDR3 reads CSVEGWSFGRGSYNEQFF. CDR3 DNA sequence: TGCAGCGTTGAAGGGTGGAGTTTCGGGAGAGGCTCCTACAATGAGCAGTTCTTC.

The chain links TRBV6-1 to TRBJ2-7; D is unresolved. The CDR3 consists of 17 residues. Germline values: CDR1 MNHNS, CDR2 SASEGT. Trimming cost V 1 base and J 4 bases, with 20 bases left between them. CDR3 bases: TGTGCCAGCAGTGAAGTTAGCCGACCCTTTCCCTTATACGAGCAGTACTTC. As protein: CASSEVSRPFPLYEQYF.

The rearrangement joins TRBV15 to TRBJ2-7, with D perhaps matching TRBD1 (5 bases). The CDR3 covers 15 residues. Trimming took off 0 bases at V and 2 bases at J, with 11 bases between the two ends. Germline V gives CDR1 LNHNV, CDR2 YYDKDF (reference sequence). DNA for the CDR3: TGTGCCACCAGCAGAGATACTTTGACAGCCTACGAGCAGTACTTC. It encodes CATSRDTLTAYEQYF.

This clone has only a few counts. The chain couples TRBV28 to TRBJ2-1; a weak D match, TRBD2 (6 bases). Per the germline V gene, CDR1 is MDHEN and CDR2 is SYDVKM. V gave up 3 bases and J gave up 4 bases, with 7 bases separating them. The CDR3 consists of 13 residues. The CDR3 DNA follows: TGTGCCAGCAGTTTGGAGGGGTACAATGAGCAGTTCTTC. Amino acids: CASSLEGYNEQFF.

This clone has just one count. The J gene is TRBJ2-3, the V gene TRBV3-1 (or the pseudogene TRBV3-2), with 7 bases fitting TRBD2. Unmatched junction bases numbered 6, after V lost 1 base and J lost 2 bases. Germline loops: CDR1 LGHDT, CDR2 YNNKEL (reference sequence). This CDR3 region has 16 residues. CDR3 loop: CASSQVSSGITDTQYF. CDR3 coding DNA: TGTGCCAGCAGCCAAGTATCTAGCGGAATCACAGATACGCAGTATTTT.

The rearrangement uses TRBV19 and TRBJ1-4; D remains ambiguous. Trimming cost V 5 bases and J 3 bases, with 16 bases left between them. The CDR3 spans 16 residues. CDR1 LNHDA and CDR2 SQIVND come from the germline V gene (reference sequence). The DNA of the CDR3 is TGTGCCAGTAGTGCGCACAGCCGGCCGGCTAATGAAAAACTGTTTTTT. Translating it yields CASSAHSRPANEKLFF.

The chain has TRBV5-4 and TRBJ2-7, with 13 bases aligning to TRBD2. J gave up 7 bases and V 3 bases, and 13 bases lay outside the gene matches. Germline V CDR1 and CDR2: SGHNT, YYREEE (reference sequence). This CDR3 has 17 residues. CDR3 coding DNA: TGTGCCAGCAGCTCCCCGGGACTAGCGGGAAGGCTGGGGGAGCAGTACTTC. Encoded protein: CASSSPGLAGRLGEQYF. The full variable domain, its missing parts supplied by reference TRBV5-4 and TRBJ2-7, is ETGVTQSPTHLIKTRGQQVTLRCSSQSGHNTVSWYQQALGQGPQFIFQYYREEENGRGNFPPRFSGLQFPNYSSELNVNALELDDSALYLCASSSPGLAGRLGEQYFGPGTRLTVT.

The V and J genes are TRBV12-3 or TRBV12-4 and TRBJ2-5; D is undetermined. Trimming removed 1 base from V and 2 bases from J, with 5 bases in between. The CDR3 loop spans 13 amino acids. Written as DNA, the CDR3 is TGTGCCAGCAGTTTAGAATATCAAGAGACCCAGTACTTC. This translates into CASSLEYQETQYF.

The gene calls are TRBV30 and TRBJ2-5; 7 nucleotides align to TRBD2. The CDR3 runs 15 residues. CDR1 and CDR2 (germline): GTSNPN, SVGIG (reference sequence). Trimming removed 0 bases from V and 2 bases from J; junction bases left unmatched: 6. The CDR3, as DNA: TGTGCCTGGAGTGTAGCGGGGAAAGAACAAGAGACCCAGTACTTC. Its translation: CAWSVAGKEQETQYF.

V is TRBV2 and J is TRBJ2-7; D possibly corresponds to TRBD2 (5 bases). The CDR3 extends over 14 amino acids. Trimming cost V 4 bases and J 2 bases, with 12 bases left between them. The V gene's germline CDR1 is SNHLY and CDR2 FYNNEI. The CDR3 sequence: CASSVELGTYEQYF. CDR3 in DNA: TGTGCCAGCAGTGTAGAACTAGGTACCTACGAGCAGTACTTC.

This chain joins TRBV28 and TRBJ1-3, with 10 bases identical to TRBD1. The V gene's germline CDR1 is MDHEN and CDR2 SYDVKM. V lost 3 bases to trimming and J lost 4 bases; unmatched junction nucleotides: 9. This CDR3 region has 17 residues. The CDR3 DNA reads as TGTGCCAGCAGTTTCACCAACCCGGACAGGGGGGGAAACACCATATATTTT. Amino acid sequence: CASSFTNPDRGGNTIYF.

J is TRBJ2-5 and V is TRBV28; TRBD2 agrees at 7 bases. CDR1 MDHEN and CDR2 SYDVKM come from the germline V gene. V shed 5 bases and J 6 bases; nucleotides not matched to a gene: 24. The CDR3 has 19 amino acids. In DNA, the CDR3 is TGTGCCAGCAGTCCCCTTGTGAGCGGACGGGGGAGGGCCGGTAAGACCCAGTACTTC. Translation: CASSPLVSGRGRAGKTQYF. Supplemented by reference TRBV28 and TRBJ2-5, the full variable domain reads DVKVTQSSRYLVKRTGEKVFLECVQDMDHENMFWYRQDPGLGLRLIYFSYDVKMKEKGDIPEGYSVSREKKERFSLILESASTNQTSMYLCASSPLVSGRGRAGKTQYFGPGTRLLVL.

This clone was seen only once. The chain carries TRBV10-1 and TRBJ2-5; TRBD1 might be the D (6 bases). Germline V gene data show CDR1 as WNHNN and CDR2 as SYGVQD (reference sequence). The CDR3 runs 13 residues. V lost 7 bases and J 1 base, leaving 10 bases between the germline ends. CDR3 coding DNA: TGCGCCAGCAATATGGACAGCCAAGAGACCCAGTACTTC. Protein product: CASNMDSQETQYF.

For the CDR3, the DNA is TGTGCCACCAGCAGAGATTGGGCAGGGAATGAAAAACTGTTTTTT. It yields the protein CATSRDWAGNEKLFF. This chain connects TRBV15 to TRBJ1-4, with D possibly being TRBD1 (5 bases). V was cut by 0 bases and J by 5 bases, with 10 bases left in between. Germline loops: CDR1 LNHNV, CDR2 YYDKDF (reference sequence). The CDR3 sequence is 15 residues long.

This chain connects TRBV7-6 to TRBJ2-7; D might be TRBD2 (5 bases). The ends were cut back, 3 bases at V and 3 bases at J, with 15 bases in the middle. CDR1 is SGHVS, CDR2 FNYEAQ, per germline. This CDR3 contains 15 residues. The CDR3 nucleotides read TGTGCCAGCAGCTTCGAGGGTGGGAGACTCTACGAGCAGTACTTC. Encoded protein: CASSFEGGRLYEQYF.

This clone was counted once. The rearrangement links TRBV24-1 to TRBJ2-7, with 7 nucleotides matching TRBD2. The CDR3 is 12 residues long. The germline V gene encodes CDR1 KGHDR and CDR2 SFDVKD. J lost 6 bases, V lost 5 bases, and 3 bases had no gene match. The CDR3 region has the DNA TGTGCCACCAGTGGGGCTAGCGGCGAGCAGTACTTC. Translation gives CATSGASGEQYF.

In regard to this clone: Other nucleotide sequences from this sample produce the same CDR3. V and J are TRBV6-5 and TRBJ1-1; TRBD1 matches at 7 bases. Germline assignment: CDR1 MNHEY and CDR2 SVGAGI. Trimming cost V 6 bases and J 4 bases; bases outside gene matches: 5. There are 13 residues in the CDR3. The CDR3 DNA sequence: TGTGCCAGCAGGAGGGACAGTCTCACTGAAGCTTTCTTT. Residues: CASRRDSLTEAFF.

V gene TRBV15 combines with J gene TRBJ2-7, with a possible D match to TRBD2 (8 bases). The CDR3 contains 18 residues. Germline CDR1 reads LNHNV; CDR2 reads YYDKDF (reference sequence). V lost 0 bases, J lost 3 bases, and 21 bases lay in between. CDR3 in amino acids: CATSRDPRQGLGGYEQYF. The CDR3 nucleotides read TGTGCCACCAGCAGAGATCCCCGACAGGGACTAGGTGGCTACGAGCAGTACTTC. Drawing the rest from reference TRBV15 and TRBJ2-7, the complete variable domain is DAMVIQNPRYQVTQFGKPVTLSCSQTLNHNVMYWYQQKSSQAPKLLFHYYDKDFNNEADTPDNFQSRRPNTSFCFLDIRSPGLGDTAMYLCATSRDPRQGLGGYEQYFGPGTRLTVT.

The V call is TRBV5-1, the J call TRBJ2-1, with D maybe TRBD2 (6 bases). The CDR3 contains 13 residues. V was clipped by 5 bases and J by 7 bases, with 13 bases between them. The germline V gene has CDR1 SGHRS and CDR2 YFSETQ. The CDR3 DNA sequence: TGCGCCAGCAGTTGGGGAGGAGGAAATGAGCAGTTCTTC. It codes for CASSWGGGNEQFF.

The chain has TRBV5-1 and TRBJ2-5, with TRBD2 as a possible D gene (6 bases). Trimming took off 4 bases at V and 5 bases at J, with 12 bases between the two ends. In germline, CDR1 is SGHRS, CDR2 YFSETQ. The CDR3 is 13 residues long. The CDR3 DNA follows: TGCGCCAGCAGCCCCGGGAGTATGGAGACCCAGTACTTC. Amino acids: CASSPGSMETQYF.

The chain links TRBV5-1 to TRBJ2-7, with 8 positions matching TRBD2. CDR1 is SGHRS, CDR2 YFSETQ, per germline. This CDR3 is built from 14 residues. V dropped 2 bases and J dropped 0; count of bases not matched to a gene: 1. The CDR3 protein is CASSFTSGSYEQYF. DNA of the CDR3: TGCGCCAGCAGCTTCACTAGCGGCTCCTACGAGCAGTACTTC.

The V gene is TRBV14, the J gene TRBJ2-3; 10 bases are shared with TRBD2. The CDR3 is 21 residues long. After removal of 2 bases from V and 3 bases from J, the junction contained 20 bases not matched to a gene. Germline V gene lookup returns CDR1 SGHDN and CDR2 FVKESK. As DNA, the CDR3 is TGTGCCAGCAGCCAAAAATTCGAGACTAGCGGGCCAGGCCGAGTTACAGATACGCAGTATTTT. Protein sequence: CASSQKFETSGPGRVTDTQYF.